Presented here are 17 T cell receptor beta chains from one specimen sequenced in a study of T cell changes during pregnancy in multiple sclerosis. Libraries were prepared by immunoSEQ multiplex PCR; TCRdb keeps only in-frame clonotypes and omits some of them. Here the sample spans more than 35,000 clones, approximately 89% being singletons. The sequencing here drew on CD8+ T cells from peripheral blood mononuclear cells, taken in the third trimester of pregnancy. The receptors stem from a female donor with multiple sclerosis, enrolled in a pregnancy study.

V gene TRBV15 combines with J gene TRBJ2-1; 7 nucleotides line up with TRBD2. The CDR3 length is 14 residues. Per germline, CDR1 LNHNV and CDR2 YYDKDF (reference sequence). V gave up 1 base and J gave up 8 bases; unmatched junction bases: 5. CDR3 coding DNA: TGTGCCACCAGCAGAGCCGGGGGGTTGCATGAGCAGTTCTTC. Protein product: CATSRAGGLHEQFF.

The V gene is TRBV11-1, the J gene TRBJ2-7; TRBD2 matches at 10 bases. Germline assignment: CDR1 SGHAT and CDR2 FQDESV (reference sequence). CDR3 size: 16 residues. The V segment lost 9 bases and the J segment 6 bases; nucleotides outside the gene matches: 17. For the CDR3, the DNA is TGTGCCAGTCAAGGATGGCTAGCGGGGGCCACCGGCGAGCAGTACTTC. Amino acid sequence: CASQGWLAGATGEQYF.

The CDR3 DNA is TGTGCCAGCCGACCGGGGGGCGAGACTGAAGCTTTCTTT. The encoded protein is CASRPGGETEAFF. The V gene is TRBV5-6, the J gene TRBJ1-1, with D tentatively TRBD1 (6 bases). This CDR3 has 13 residues. V was pared by 7 bases and J by 5 bases, with 15 bases between. Germline assignment: CDR1 SGHDT and CDR2 YYEEEE.

The V call is TRBV13, the J call TRBJ2-7, with a weak D call TRBD2 (5 bases). This CDR3 comprises 12 residues. The germline gives CDR1 PRHDT, CDR2 FYEKMQ (reference sequence). V was cut by 2 bases and J by 7 bases, with 9 bases left in between. CDR3 nucleotides: TGTGCCAGCAGCTTAACTAGTACGGAGCAGTACTTC. Its translation: CASSLTSTEQYF. Drawing the rest from reference TRBV13 and TRBJ2-7, the complete variable domain is AAGVIQSPRHLIKEKRETATLKCYPIPRHDTVYWYQQGPGQDPQFLISFYEKMQSDKGSIPDRFSAQQFSDYHSELNMSSLELGDSALYFCASSLTSTEQYFGPGTRLTVT.

This chain uses TRBV7-6 with TRBJ1-1; TRBD1 matches 9 bases. Germline CDR1 and CDR2: SGHVS and FNYEAQ. CDR3 size: 14 residues. Trimming cost V 4 bases and J 5 bases; bases outside gene matches: 5. CDR3 sequence: CASSSRTGETEAFF. For the CDR3, the DNA is TGTGCCAGCAGCTCGAGGACAGGGGAGACTGAAGCTTTCTTT.

A few counts support this clone. The gene calls are TRBV9 and TRBJ2-5; D remains ambiguous. CDR3 size: 16 residues. The V gene lost 4 bases and the J gene lost 1 base, with 17 bases spanning the gap. The germline V gene encodes CDR1 SGDLS and CDR2 YYNGEE. CDR3 region: CASSPGHELLQETQYF. DNA for the CDR3: TGTGCCAGCAGCCCAGGCCATGAACTGCTCCAAGAGACCCAGTACTTC.

The rearrangement joins TRBV11-3 to TRBJ2-1, with TRBD2 identical over 9 bases. The junction had 8 bases not matched to a gene; V was cut back by 4 bases and J by 7 bases. The V gene's germline CDR1 is SGHNT and CDR2 YENEEA. This CDR3 has 15 residues. The CDR3 loop is CASSSAGGWGNEQFF. The DNA of the CDR3 is TGTGCCAGCAGCTCAGCGGGGGGCTGGGGGAATGAGCAGTTCTTC.

This clone appeared a single time. The chain employs TRBV4-3 and TRBJ2-3; D gene unclear. The V end lost 4 bases, the J end lost 6 bases, and 17 bases lay between the germline ends. Germline V gives CDR1 LGHNA, CDR2 YSLEER. This CDR3 is built from 15 residues. CDR3: CASSPRVASPDTQYF. In nucleotides, the CDR3 is TGCGCCAGCAGCCCTCGGGTAGCCTCCCCGGATACGCAGTATTTT.

The V and J genes are TRBV7-8 and TRBJ2-5; D might be TRBD2 (5 bases). The CDR3 has 13 amino acids. Trimming took off 2 bases at V and 3 bases at J, with 7 bases between the two ends. Germline CDR1 and CDR2: SGHVS and FQNEAQ. Here the CDR3 reads CASSLSGKETQYF. CDR3 DNA: TGTGCCAGCAGCTTATCGGGGAAAGAGACCCAGTACTTC.

V and J are TRBV4-3 and TRBJ1-1; D is uncertain. V was cut by 1 base and J by 0 bases, with 9 bases left in between. Per germline, CDR1 LGHNA and CDR2 YSLEER. This CDR3 contains 15 residues. CDR3 DNA sequence: TGCGCCAGCAGCCAAGTTGGCAATTTGAACACTGAAGCTTTCTTT. Its protein is CASSQVGNLNTEAFF.

The V and J genes are TRBV19 and TRBJ1-1; D call uncertain. The germline CDR1 and CDR2 sequences are LNHDA and SQIVND (reference sequence). Trimming cost V 5 bases and J 1 base, with 11 bases left between them. The length of the CDR3 is 14 residues. DNA for the CDR3: TGTGCCAGTAGTGTTAACGCAGGGAACACTGAAGCTTTCTTT. It is translated as CASSVNAGNTEAFF. The whole variable domain, filled in from reference TRBV19 and TRBJ1-1, reads DGGITQSPKYLFRKEGQNVTLSCEQNLNHDAMYWYRQDPGQGLRLIYYSQIVNDFQKGDIAEGYSVSREKKESFPLTVTSAQKNPTAFYLCASSVNAGNTEAFFGQGTRLTVV.

This clone has a handful of counts. The CDR3 DNA sequence: TGTGCCAGCAGCGGCGCTTGGGGGGTTGAAGCTTTCTTT. As protein: CASSGAWGVEAFF. This chain links TRBV5-5 with TRBJ1-1, with a possible D match to TRBD1 (5 bases). In germline, CDR1 is SGHKS, CDR2 YYEKEE (reference sequence). The germline V and J ends were trimmed by 4 bases and 7 bases, with 14 bases remaining between them. The CDR3 extends over 13 amino acids.

The V call is TRBV30, the J call TRBJ2-3, with TRBD2 matching 7 bases. V was pared by 2 bases and J by 2 bases, with 7 bases of the junction left unmatched. Germline V gives CDR1 GTSNPN, CDR2 SVGIG (reference sequence). The CDR3 is 15 amino acids. Here the CDR3 DNA reads TGTGCCTGGAGTCTTGGGGGGGGGTCCACAGATACGCAGTATTTT. Its protein product is CAWSLGGGSTDTQYF.

In its sample, this clone was seen a few times. The V call is TRBV4-2, the J call TRBJ2-6; maybe TRBD1 (6 bases). Germline-derived CDR1 and CDR2 are LGHNA and YNFKEQ. The CDR3 is made up of 16 amino acids. The V gene lost 4 bases and the J gene lost 0 bases, with 10 bases spanning the gap. CDR3 region: CASSRDTLSGANVLTF. CDR3 coding DNA: TGTGCCAGCAGCCGGGACACCCTCTCTGGGGCCAACGTCCTGACTTTC.

The chain combines TRBV12-5 with TRBJ1-2; a weak D match, TRBD1 (5 bases). Germline loops: CDR1 LGHNT, CDR2 FRNRAP. Trimming shortened V by 1 base and J by 8 bases, and 17 bases separated the two germline ends. The CDR3 totals 15 residues. This CDR3 is CASGLGYTGSVGYTF. The DNA of the CDR3 is TGTGCTAGTGGTTTGGGGTATACAGGCTCAGTCGGCTACACCTTC.

The gene calls are TRBV4-1 and TRBJ1-1; possibly TRBD1 for D (6 bases). CDR3 size: 14 residues. V dropped 4 bases and J dropped 1 base, with 10 bases sitting between them. CDR1 is MGHRA, CDR2 YSYEKL, per germline. CDR3 nucleotide sequence: TGCGCCAGCAGCCGGGACAATCGGAACACTGAAGCTTTCTTT. Protein sequence: CASSRDNRNTEAFF.

The gene calls are TRBV7-9 and TRBJ2-3, with 7 nucleotides matching TRBD1. Germline assignment: CDR1 SEHNR and CDR2 FQNEAQ (reference sequence). Trimming removed 2 bases from V and 6 bases from J; junction bases left unmatched: 8. This CDR3 contains 15 residues. The DNA of the CDR3 is TGTGCCAGCAGCTTACCCCGGACAGGAGATGATACGCAGTATTTT. Its protein product is CASSLPRTGDDTQYF.